One and the same sample provided the 21 T cell receptor beta chains below, sequenced in a study of cytomegalovirus exposure and HLA in healthy donors. PCR employed 60 Vbeta and 13 Jbeta primers. This table comes from immunoSEQ multiplex PCR, and its TCRdb copy is limited to in-frame clones, with some not included. The sample consists of about 130,000 clones, about 80% of them appearing once. Sequenced input: PBMCs. These receptors were taken from a human donor in good health.

The V and J genes are TRBV20-1 and TRBJ1-2; D not resolved. The CDR3 length is 10 residues. Germline V lookup: CDR1 DFQATT, CDR2 SNEGSKA (reference sequence). Trimming stripped 4 bases from V and 6 bases from J, with 6 bases between. DNA of the CDR3: TGCAGTGCTATCCGGGATGGCTACACCTTC. Encoded protein: CSAIRDGYTF.

The rearrangement uses TRBV27 and TRBJ2-1; TRBD2 is a possible D gene (7 bases). CDR3 length: 15 residues. V dropped 2 bases and J dropped 5 bases, with 13 bases sitting between them. Germline V gives CDR1 MNHEY, CDR2 SMNVEV (reference sequence). The CDR3 spells CASSLRGGWNNEQFF. The CDR3 DNA reads TGTGCCAGCAGTTTAAGGGGGGGTTGGAACAATGAGCAGTTCTTC.

The J gene is TRBJ2-5, the V gene TRBV5-1, with a weak D call TRBD2 (6 bases). CDR1 is SGHRS, CDR2 YFSETQ, per germline. V lost 4 bases and J 3 bases, leaving 22 bases between the germline ends. The CDR3 totals 17 residues. The CDR3 DNA reads TGCGCCAGCAGCCGGAAAGATCATAGCGGAACAGAAGAGACCCAGTACTTC. This gives the protein CASSRKDHSGTEETQYF.

A single count supports this clone. V gene TRBV2 combines with J gene TRBJ1-2, with 9 bases matching TRBD1. The J segment lost 4 bases and the V segment lost 7 bases, leaving 4 bases of the junction unmatched. The CDR3 loop spans 13 amino acids. CDR1 is SNHLY and CDR2 is FYNNEI in the germline V gene. CDR3 nucleotides: TGTGCCAGCACCCGGGACAGGGCCTATGGCTACACCTTC. Its protein is CASTRDRAYGYTF.

This clone was seen just once. The chain is built from TRBV18 and TRBJ2-3, with a tentative D call TRBD2 (7 bases). The germline V gene encodes CDR1 KGHSH and CDR2 LQKENI. This CDR3 has 13 residues. V lost 8 bases, J lost 6 bases, and 15 bases lay in between. The CDR3 here is CASQEGGPDTQYF. The DNA of the CDR3 is TGTGCCAGCCAAGAGGGGGGGCCGGATACGCAGTATTTT.

The rearrangement uses TRBV9 and TRBJ2-1; the match to TRBD2 covers 9 bases. The V and J ends lost 4 bases and 8 bases, in that order; junction bases with no gene match: 13. Germline values: CDR1 SGDLS, CDR2 YYNGEE. This CDR3 contains 16 residues. The CDR3 DNA sequence: TGTGCCAGCAGCCGGGCGGGGAGCGGGGGGATCTATGAGCAGTTCTTC. This sequence encodes CASSRAGSGGIYEQFF.

The J gene is TRBJ1-1, the V gene TRBV28, with D hard to call. Germline lookup yields CDR1 MDHEN and CDR2 SYDVKM. The V end was cut by 4 bases, the J end by 4 bases, with 10 bases between. This CDR3 is built from 13 residues. CDR3 bases: TGTGCCAGCAGTTCCCTCGAGGTCACTGAAGCTTTCTTT. It encodes CASSSLEVTEAFF.

The gene calls are TRBV7-9 and TRBJ2-5; weak D call: TRBD1 (6 bases). V lost 0 bases to trimming and J lost 3 bases, with 8 bases between them. This CDR3 contains 14 residues. Germline lookup yields CDR1 SEHNR and CDR2 FQNEAQ (reference sequence). This chain's CDR3 is CASSLARGEETQYF. The CDR3 bases are TGTGCCAGCAGCTTAGCCAGGGGTGAAGAGACCCAGTACTTC.

This sequence joins TRBV19 and TRBJ1-2, with a possible D match to TRBD1 (6 bases). The ends were cut back, 5 bases at V and 3 bases at J, with 22 bases in the middle. CDR1 is LNHDA and CDR2 is SQIVND in the germline V gene (reference sequence). The CDR3 runs 17 residues. CDR3 loop: CASSSATGQTKHYGYTF. CDR3 nucleotides: TGTGCCAGTAGTTCTGCCACCGGACAGACAAAACACTATGGCTACACCTTC. The full variable domain, rest sourced from reference TRBV19 and TRBJ1-2, is DGGITQSPKYLFRKEGQNVTLSCEQNLNHDAMYWYRQDPGQGLRLIYYSQIVNDFQKGDIAEGYSVSREKKESFPLTVTSAQKNPTAFYLCASSSATGQTKHYGYTFGSGTRLTVV.

The chain recombines TRBV28 with TRBJ1-1, with 10 bases identical to TRBD1. The germline CDR1 and CDR2 sequences are MDHEN and SYDVKM. V was clipped by 7 bases and J by 12 bases; unmatched bases: 8. CDR3 length: 12 amino acids. This CDR3 is CASNGQGVLTFF. The CDR3 DNA sequence: TGTGCCAGCAACGGACAGGGGGTTTTGACTTTCTTT.

This clone appeared a few times. In DNA, the CDR3 is TGTGCCAGCAGCCCGTCGGCGGGGGAGAGCACAGATACGCAGTATTTT. It codes for CASSPSAGESTDTQYF. This chain connects TRBV7-3 to TRBJ2-3, with 7 bases fitting TRBD2. Germline lookup yields CDR1 SGHTA and CDR2 FQGTGA. This CDR3 has 16 amino acids. With 5 bases clipped from V and 0 bases from J, the junction kept 8 bases outside the gene matches.

This chain links TRBV27 with TRBJ1-4; 10 positions agree with TRBD1. This CDR3 contains 14 residues. The germline gives CDR1 MNHEY, CDR2 SMNVEV (reference sequence). V was pared by 7 bases and J by 8 bases, with 7 bases of the junction left unmatched. CDR3 sequence (DNA): TGTGCCAGCATGTCGACAGGGGGCGACGAAAAACTGTTTTTT. It codes for CASMSTGGDEKLFF.

The chain carries TRBV5-3 and TRBJ2-3; TRBD2 aligns across 7 bases. TRBV5-3 belongs to the ORF category, with a function that is uncertain. V lost 0 bases to trimming and J lost 4 bases; unmatched junction nucleotides: 5. This CDR3 region has 15 residues. CDR3 DNA sequence: TGTGCCAGAAGCTTGGCCCGACTAGCCTCAGATACGCAGTATTTT. It yields the protein CARSLARLASDTQYF.

This clone was found a few times. The chain joins TRBV6-5 to TRBJ2-5, with D maybe TRBD2 (5 bases). The V gene lost 5 bases and the J gene lost 7 bases, with 14 bases spanning the gap. Germline values: CDR1 MNHEY, CDR2 SVGAGI. The CDR3 sequence is 13 residues long. The CDR3 DNA is TGTGCCAGCAGTGCTTATTTCCGGGGGACCCAGTACTTC. It translates to CASSAYFRGTQYF.

The rearrangement links TRBV7-9 to TRBJ2-1, with 8 bases that match TRBD1. The CDR3 has 13 amino acids. The germline V gene encodes CDR1 SEHNR and CDR2 FQNEAQ (reference sequence). Losses at the gene ends were 6 bases for V and 6 bases for J; bases not matched to a gene: 4. CDR3 sequence (DNA): TGTGCCAGCAGACCGACAGGGGCCAATGAGCAGTTCTTC. This codes for CASRPTGANEQFF.

The chain recombines TRBV10-3 with TRBJ2-7; possibly TRBD1 for D (6 bases). CDR3 length: 14 amino acids. Trimming left V 2 bases short and J 3 bases short, with 11 bases between. CDR1 and CDR2 (germline): ENHRY, SYGVKD. CDR3 in amino acids: CAISEEGTRYEQYF. The CDR3 DNA follows: TGTGCCATCAGTGAGGAGGGGACACGCTACGAGCAGTACTTC.

The chain combines TRBV6-1 with TRBJ2-5; 8 nucleotides align to TRBD1. V lost 8 bases and J lost 5; bases outside the gene matches: 10. CDR1 and CDR2 from the germline V gene are MNHNS and SASEGT. This CDR3 contains 14 residues. CDR3 loop: CASWVTRGHETQYF. In DNA, the CDR3 is TGTGCCAGCTGGGTGACCAGGGGGCACGAGACCCAGTACTTC.

In DNA, the CDR3 is TGCGCCAGCAGTGAGACTAGCGGGGTTGCTTACGAGCAGTACTTC. Its protein is CASSETSGVAYEQYF. The rearrangement joins TRBV10-1 to TRBJ2-7, with TRBD2 matching over 10 bases. The CDR3 totals 15 residues. Germline V gene data show CDR1 as WNHNN and CDR2 as SYGVQD (reference sequence). J lost 4 bases, V lost 2 bases, and 5 bases had no gene match.

The CDR3 bases are TGTGCCAGCAGCCGTGGACGGTCCCCGGGGGATCAGCCCCAGCATTTT. Its translation is CASSRGRSPGDQPQHF. The V gene is TRBV5-5, the J gene TRBJ1-5; TRBD1 might be the D (5 bases). V dropped 4 bases and J dropped 5 bases, with 19 bases sitting between them. The length of the CDR3 is 16 residues. The germline CDR1 and CDR2 sequences are SGHKS and YYEKEE (reference sequence).

The V and J genes are TRBV4-2 and TRBJ1-1, with TRBD1 matching 9 bases. This CDR3 spans 15 amino acids. V lost 4 bases and J lost 0; bases outside the gene matches: 3. Germline V gene data show CDR1 as LGHNA and CDR2 as YNFKEQ. The CDR3 protein is CASSPGQGLNTEAFF. The CDR3 DNA is TGTGCCAGCAGCCCTGGACAGGGGTTGAACACTGAAGCTTTCTTT.

The chain couples TRBV27 to TRBJ2-7; a possible D gene is TRBD1 (5 bases). Germline V lookup: CDR1 MNHEY, CDR2 SMNVEV (reference sequence). Trimming shortened V by 6 bases and J by 6 bases, and 15 bases separated the two germline ends. The CDR3 consists of 13 residues. In DNA form, the CDR3 reads TGTGCCAGCAGGACAGAATCGCTTGGCGAGCAGTACTTC. Amino acid sequence: CASRTESLGEQYF.